The TCR beta chain described here comes from a study of cytomegalovirus exposure and HLA in healthy donors. As for the study in general: From some 180 million T cells, an earlier analysis saw roughly 100 million unique TCR beta sequences.

The CDR3 consists of 13 residues. Per the germline V gene, CDR1 is ENHRY and CDR2 is SYGVKD. J was trimmed by 6 bases and V by 6 bases; bases with no gene match: 5. The PCR employed 60 Vbeta primers together with 13 Jbeta primers. Per the original data handling: As a later analysis found, there were roughly 80 million unique TCR beta chains, of which 8.5 million to 14 million were shared. Here immunoSEQ multiplex PCR was the method, and the copy in TCRdb shows in-frame clones only, minus some. V and J calls and clone size are copied from that table; D and trimming were computed from the DNA. The clone table shows around 70,000 clones, with the ten largest holding roughly 0.9%. A remark on this clone: The antigen remains undetermined.

Whole-study results and caveats: As confirmed in vitro, a few CMV-associated chains were specific for CMV antigens. Cytomegalovirus association was listed for about 180 TCR beta chains.

The specimen was PBMCs. This receptor was identified in a boy younger than 18 in good health and CMV-seronegative. This sequence joins TRBV10-3 and TRBJ1-1; TRBD1 aligns across 9 bases. The CDR3 region is CAISGDRVSEAFF. CDR3 coding DNA: TGTGCCATCAGCGGGGACAGGGTCTCTGAAGCTTTCTTT.